The 9 T cell receptor beta chains below all came from one sample that was sequenced in a study of CD8 T cells in ankylosing spondylitis. One entry per CDR3 protein results from TCRdb running MiXCR on the 5' RACE reads. The sample records under 250,000 distinct CDR3 sequences, more than 25% being singletons. Sequenced sample: blood, either unsorted or a sorted T cell fraction (not recorded which). The source is a male donor with ankylosing spondylitis or in good health (not recorded which).

This clonotype was detected a few times. The chain combines TRBV5-5 with TRBJ2-3, with TRBD2 matching over 11 bases. The germline V gene has CDR1 SGHKS and CDR2 YYEKEE (reference sequence). Trimming cost V 0 bases and J 2 bases; bases outside gene matches: 2. The CDR3 is made up of 16 amino acids. CDR3 loop: CASSLVSGGDTDTQYF. In DNA, the CDR3 is TGTGCCAGCAGCTTGGTTAGCGGGGGGGACACAGATACGCAGTATTTT.

V usage is TRBV5-1 and J usage is TRBJ2-5; TRBD1 matches at 7 bases. The CDR3 has 16 amino acids. Germline trimming cut 4 bases from V and 1 base from J; bases unmatched to any gene: 10. In germline, CDR1 is SGHRS, CDR2 YFSETQ. This CDR3 is CASSIIQGVGQETQYF. In nucleotides, the CDR3 is TGCGCCAGCAGCATAATCCAGGGGGTAGGCCAAGAGACCCAGTACTTC.

This clonotype was detected only a few times. The chain is built from TRBV29-1 and TRBJ1-2, with 10 bases aligning to TRBD1. Germline CDR1 and CDR2: SQVTM and ANQGSEA. The V and J ends lost 7 bases and 8 bases, in that order; junction bases with no gene match: 4. The CDR3 length is 11 residues. CDR3 in amino acids: CSADRGLGYTF. The DNA for the CDR3 is TGCAGCGCAGACAGGGGGCTAGGCTACACCTTC.

This clonotype was counted only a few times. The chain combines TRBV12-3 or TRBV12-4 with TRBJ1-2; 7 bases match TRBD1. This CDR3 has 14 residues. J gave up 5 bases and V 6 bases, and 9 bases lay outside the gene matches. CDR3 sequence: CASSPGTERYGYTF. CDR3 DNA: TGTGCCAGCAGCCCAGGGACAGAGCGATATGGCTACACCTTC.

The chain employs TRBV20-1 and TRBJ2-3; D unclear. CDR3 size: 12 residues. Germline V gene data show CDR1 as DFQATT and CDR2 as SNEGSKA (reference sequence). The V and J ends lost 5 bases and 0 bases respectively, with 6 bases between them. The CDR3 DNA reads TGCAGTGCTCAGACTAGCACAGATACGCAGTATTTT. Residues: CSAQTSTDTQYF.

The chain carries TRBV4-2 and TRBJ1-1; no clear D. V was clipped by 2 bases and J by 4 bases, with 14 bases between them. In germline, CDR1 is LGHNA, CDR2 YNFKEQ. The CDR3 totals 15 residues. CDR3 region: CASSQPSPARTEAFF. DNA of the CDR3: TGTGCCAGCAGCCAACCCAGCCCAGCGCGCACTGAAGCTTTCTTT.

This chain joins TRBV5-1 and TRBJ2-1; TRBD2 agrees at 9 bases. Germline V gene sequence: CDR1 SGHRS, CDR2 YFSETQ. The CDR3 is 15 amino acids. After removal of 1 base from V and 5 bases from J, the junction contained 4 bases not matched to a gene. DNA of the CDR3: TGCGCCAGCAGCTTGTATGTAGCGGGGGACAATGAGCAGTTCTTC. As protein: CASSLYVAGDNEQFF.

This clonotype has only a few counts. This rearrangement joins TRBV12-3 or TRBV12-4 to TRBJ2-3, with TRBD1 matching 11 bases. Unmatched junction bases numbered 6, after V lost 5 bases and J lost 2 bases. This CDR3 is built from 16 residues. The CDR3, as DNA: TGTGCCAGCAGTCTACTGGGACAGGGGGACACAGATACGCAGTATTTT. Protein: CASSLLGQGDTDTQYF.

V gene TRBV20-1 combines with J gene TRBJ2-3; tentative D call: TRBD2 (6 bases). Looked up from germline, CDR1 is DFQATT and CDR2 is SNEGSKA (reference sequence). This CDR3 region has 12 residues. V lost 6 bases to trimming and J lost 5 bases, with 12 bases between them. CDR3 amino acids: CSATRGLDTQYF. The CDR3 DNA sequence: TGCAGTGCCACTCGGGGGTTAGATACGCAGTATTTT.